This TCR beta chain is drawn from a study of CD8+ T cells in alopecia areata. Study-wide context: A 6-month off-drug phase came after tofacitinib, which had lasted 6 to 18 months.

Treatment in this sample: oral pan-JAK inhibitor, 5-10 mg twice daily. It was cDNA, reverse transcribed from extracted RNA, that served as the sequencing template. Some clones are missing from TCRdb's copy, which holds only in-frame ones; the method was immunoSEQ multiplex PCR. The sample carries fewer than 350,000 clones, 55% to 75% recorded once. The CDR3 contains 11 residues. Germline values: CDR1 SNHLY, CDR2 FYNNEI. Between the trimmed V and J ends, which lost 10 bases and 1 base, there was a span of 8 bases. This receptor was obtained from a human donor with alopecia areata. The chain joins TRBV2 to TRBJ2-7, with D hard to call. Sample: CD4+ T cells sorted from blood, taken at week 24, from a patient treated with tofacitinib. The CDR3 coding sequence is TGTGCCACTGCGATATCCTACGAGCAGTACTTC. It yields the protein CATAISYEQYF.